This T cell receptor (beta chain) was found in a study of blood T cells in healthy people across ages. The CDR3 is made up of 19 amino acids. Germline V gene lookup returns CDR1 DFQATT and CDR2 SNEGSKA (reference sequence). V trimming: 5 bases; J trimming: 3 bases; junction bases outside the gene matches: 20. For the second PCR, which ran for roughly 7 to 11 cycles, a sample-barcoded 5' primer and a J-beta primer mix were used. Each TCR beta cDNA got a 12-nucleotide random molecular identifier. Per-sample output comprised a minimum of 2.5 million paired-end reads containing CDR3. TCRdb fed the 5' RACE reads into MiXCR, producing one record per CDR3 protein. This table holds 1.8 million or so distinct CDR3 sequences, about two fifths found once. PBMCs, at least 7 million per sample, were isolated.

This TCR derives from a human donor in good health. This chain connects TRBV20-1 to TRBJ2-1, with 9 bases that match TRBD2. Source material: blood. CDR3 DNA sequence: TGCAGTGCTTATGCCCTCGCGGGGGGGCCTAGTTATAGCTACAATGAGCAGTTCTTC. Protein: CSAYALAGGPSYSYNEQFF.